The T cell receptor (beta chain) described here comes from a study of blood T cell repertoires in COVID-19. The wider study: The United States, Italy and Spain supplied acute and convalescent COVID-19 samples.

The CDR3 contains 14 residues. Germline CDR1 is SGHVS and CDR2 is FQNEAQ. V was clipped by 3 bases and J by 1 base; unmatched bases: 2. Living in roughly 25 US areas, the participants were between about 18 and 95 years of age. Categorization into cohorts depended on clinical history that participants reported. Using immunoSEQ multiplex PCR, the repertoire was profiled, and TCRdb retains in-frame clones only, with some absent. This sample has 310,000 or so clones, with about 93% found just once. The sequence derives from a young woman who had recovered from COVID-19. What was sequenced was PBMCs or T cells enriched from blood (not recorded which). This chain uses TRBV7-8 with TRBJ2-7; TRBD1 agrees at 8 bases. CDR3 in amino acids: CASSFRDRSYEQYF. For the CDR3, the DNA is TGTGCCAGCAGCTTCCGGGACAGGTCCTACGAGCAGTACTTC.